This T cell receptor beta chain was profiled in a study of identical twins. Each CDR3 protein is one row after TCRdb ran MiXCR on the 5' RACE reads. The data contain 300,000 to 350,000 distinct CDR3 sequences, 9% to 15% of them singletons. The ends lost 5 bases at V and 4 bases at J; junction bases unmatched: 3. This CDR3 spans 14 amino acids. From germline, CDR1 is MNHEY and CDR2 SMNVEV (reference sequence). This clonotype was observed a handful of times. The same data also went into a second study, on yellow fever vaccine responses in identical twins.

The sample consisted of CD8+ T cells sorted from blood. This chain uses TRBV27 with TRBJ2-1, with TRBD1 matching 9 bases. The receptor was isolated from a young woman in good health. CDR3 region: CASSHGTGYNEQFF. As DNA, the CDR3 is TGTGCCAGCAGTCACGGGACAGGGTACAATGAGCAGTTCTTC.